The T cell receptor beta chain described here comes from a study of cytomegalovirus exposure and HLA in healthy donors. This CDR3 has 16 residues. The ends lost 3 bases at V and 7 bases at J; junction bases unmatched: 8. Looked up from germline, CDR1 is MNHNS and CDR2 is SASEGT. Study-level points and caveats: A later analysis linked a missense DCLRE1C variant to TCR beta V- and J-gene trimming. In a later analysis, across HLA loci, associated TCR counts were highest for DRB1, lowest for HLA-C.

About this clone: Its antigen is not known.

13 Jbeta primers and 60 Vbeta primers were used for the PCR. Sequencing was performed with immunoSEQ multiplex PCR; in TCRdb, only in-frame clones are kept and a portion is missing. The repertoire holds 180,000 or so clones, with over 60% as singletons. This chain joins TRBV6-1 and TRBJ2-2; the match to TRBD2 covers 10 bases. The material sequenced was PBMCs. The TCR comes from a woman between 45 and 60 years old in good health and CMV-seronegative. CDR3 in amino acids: CASSDQAGGPYGELFF. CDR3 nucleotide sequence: TGTGCCAGCAGTGATCAAGCGGGGGGGCCTTACGGGGAGCTGTTTTTT.